Each of the 15 T cell receptor beta chains below was sequenced from the same sample in a study of T cells in women clearing cervical HPV infection. The assay was immunoSEQ multiplex PCR, and TCRdb's table has in-frame clones only and misses some. Its table lists some 31,000 clones. The sample was blood buffy coat. These receptors were collected from a woman between 18 and 70 years old with a cervical HPV16 infection that either progressed to CIN3+ or cleared (not recorded which).

With respect to this clone: The read stops 3 residues short of the end of the CDR3; the missing end is completed from the germline J gene. The V gene is TRBV19, the J gene TRBJ2-4, with D perhaps matching TRBD2 (5 bases). CDR1 is LNHDA, CDR2 SQIVND, per germline (reference sequence). This CDR3 contains 13 residues. CDR3 protein: CASRPAGLYGQYF. The covered CDR3 bases are TGTGCCAGCCGGCCTGCGGGCCTCTATGGT.

On this clone: The CDR3 end lies 3 residues beyond the end of the read and is filled in from the germline J gene. This chain connects TRBV13 to TRBJ2-7; possible D gene TRBD1, 6 bases. V was clipped by 5 bases and J by 5 bases, with 22 bases between them. The CDR3 is 16 residues long. CDR1 is PRHDT and CDR2 is FYEKMQ in the germline V gene (reference sequence). Partial CDR3 DNA: TGTGCCAGCAGCGCAAACAGGGTACCCATTTTGAACGAG. Amino acid sequence: CASSANRVPILNE. Given in full, the CDR3 is CASSANRVPILNEQYF.

In regard to this clone: The CDR3 end is not reached by the read, which stops 3 residues before it; the germline J gene fills it in. The chain couples TRBV4-1 to TRBJ2-7, with 8 bases matching TRBD1. The CDR3 totals 17 residues. Germline V CDR1 and CDR2: MGHRA, YSYEKL. V lost 1 base to trimming and J lost 3 bases; unmatched junction nucleotides: 11. CDR3 protein: CASSQGSSRGHLYEQYF. The sequenced part of the CDR3 DNA is TGCGCCAGCAGCCAAGGTTCGTCCAGGGGGCATCTCTACGAG.

A remark on this clone: Sequencing ends 3 residues short of the CDR3 end; the germline J gene provides the rest. The genes are TRBV12-5 and TRBJ2-7, with TRBD1 matching 10 bases. This CDR3 has 14 residues. The ends lost 4 bases at V and 5 bases at J; junction bases unmatched: 5. Germline values: CDR1 LGHNT, CDR2 FRNRAP. CDR3 protein: CASGSGTGANEQYF. The part of the CDR3 DNA that was read is TGTGCTAGTGGTTCCGGGACAGGGGCTAACGAG.

Details on this clone: The read ends 3 residues early relative to the CDR3; the germline J gene fills the gap. The gene calls are TRBV20-1 and TRBJ1-2, with a tentative D call TRBD1 (6 bases). V was clipped by 4 bases and J by 0 bases, with 12 bases between them. This CDR3 has 14 residues. Germline V gene data show CDR1 as DFQATT and CDR2 as SNEGSKA (reference sequence). The CDR3 loop is CSATSTGANYGYTF. CDR3 DNA, as far as it was read: TGCAGTGCTACCTCGACAGGAGCTAACTATGGC.

On this clone itself: The CDR3 end falls 3 residues outside the read, so it is completed with the germline J gene. The chain links TRBV20-1 to TRBJ2-1, with TRBD2 identical over 12 bases. There are 16 residues in the CDR3. Germline CDR1 DFQATT, CDR2 SNEGSKA (reference sequence). V was clipped by 5 bases and J by 3 bases; unmatched bases: 8. CDR3 DNA (partial): TGCAGTGCTCTACCCCGACTAGCGGGAGACTACAATGAG. This translates into CSALPRLAGDYNE. The whole CDR3 region reads CSALPRLAGDYNEQFF.

To note about this clone: The CDR3 end falls 3 residues outside the read, so it is completed with the germline J gene. This CDR3 is also generated by other DNA sequences in the sample. The gene calls are TRBV7-8 and TRBJ2-7; weak D call: TRBD1 (5 bases). Germline V CDR1 and CDR2: SGHVS, FQNEAQ. This CDR3 is built from 17 residues. V lost 4 bases, J lost 2 bases, and 21 bases lay in between. The CDR3 sequence is CASSSLFLTDSPYEQYF. The sequenced CDR3 bases are TGTGCCAGCAGCTCCCTTTTCCTGACAGACAGCCCCTACGAG.

For this clone: The sequence runs out 3 residues before the end of the CDR3; the remainder is reconstructed from the germline J gene. The chain employs TRBV11-2 and TRBJ2-3, with D perhaps TRBD2 (6 bases). V was shortened by 5 bases and J by 2 bases, with 14 bases between the two germline ends. The CDR3 is 15 amino acids. CDR1 and CDR2 from the germline V gene are SGHAT and FQNNGV. The CDR3 sequence is CASSPGAGHTDTQYF. The DNA read from the CDR3 is TGTGCCAGCAGCCCCGGAGCGGGTCACACAGATACG.

Concerning this clone itself: The read terminates 3 residues ahead of where the CDR3 ends, so the germline J gene completes it. Additional DNA sequences in this sample encode the identical CDR3. The chain recombines TRBV2 with TRBJ2-5; 11 bases are a match to TRBD1. V lost 7 bases, J lost 5 bases, and 9 bases stayed unmatched. The CDR3 runs 15 residues. Germline values: CDR1 SNHLY, CDR2 FYNNEI. The CDR3 bases that were read are TGTGCCAGCAATGTCGGACAGGGGGCGTGGGAGACC. Translation: CASNVGQGAWET. The full CDR3 protein is CASNVGQGAWETQYF.

As for this clone: The read gets to within 3 residues of the CDR3 end, and the germline J gene fills in the rest. The chain uses TRBV5-4 and TRBJ2-7; 8 nucleotides match TRBD1. Unmatched junction bases numbered 7, after V lost 0 bases and J lost 2 bases. CDR1 is SGHNT and CDR2 is YYREEE in the germline V gene (reference sequence). The CDR3 contains 16 residues. This CDR3 reads CASSLDQGARPYEQYF. The DNA read from the CDR3 is TGTGCCAGCAGCTTGGATCAGGGGGCGAGACCCTACGAG.

Turning to this clone: With the read ending 3 residues before the CDR3 end, the germline J gene is used to fill in that end. The chain joins TRBV6-2 or TRBV6-3 to TRBJ1-1; perhaps TRBD1 as D (5 bases). The CDR3 is 12 residues long. Looked up from germline, CDR1 is MNHEY and CDR2 is SVGEGT. Partial CDR3 DNA: TGTGCCAGCAGTCCGCAGGGTGGCGAA. Translating gives CASSPQGGE. The CDR3, in full, reads CASSPQGGEAFF.

Comments on this clone: Read sequence stops 3 residues before the CDR3 end, and the germline J gene provides the missing end. The chain combines TRBV7-3 with TRBJ2-1, with TRBD2 as a possible D gene (6 bases). The V and J ends lost 5 bases and 6 bases respectively, with 11 bases between them. The CDR3 is 13 amino acids. CDR1 SGHTA and CDR2 FQGTGA come from the germline V gene. CDR3 sequence: CASSTRGSNEQFF. The sequenced CDR3 bases are TGTGCCAGCAGCACGCGGGGTTCCAATGAG. Full variable domain (outside the CDR3, taken from reference TRBV7-3 and TRBJ2-1): GAGVSQTPSNKVTEKGKYVELRCDPISGHTALYWYRQSLGQGPEFLIYFQGTGAADDSGLPNDRFFAVRPEGSVSTLKIQRTERGDSAVYLCASSTRGSNEQFFGPGTRLTVL.

A note on this clone: The read terminates 3 residues before the CDR3 end, so the remaining end is supplied by the germline J gene. The chain carries TRBV20-1 and TRBJ2-4; TRBD1 agrees at 9 bases. In germline, CDR1 is DFQATT, CDR2 SNEGSKA (reference sequence). This CDR3 has 18 amino acids. CDR3 bases read: TGCAGTGCTAGAGATGAACTGCACCGGACAGGGGACCTCTATGGT. Its protein is CSARDELHRTGDLYG. The whole CDR3 protein reads CSARDELHRTGDLYGQYF.

On this clone itself: The read is 3 residues too short to cover the CDR3 end, so that end is filled in from the germline J gene. The chain uses TRBV6-2 or TRBV6-3 and TRBJ1-1; D not certain. Germline CDR1 reads MNHEY; CDR2 reads SVGEGT. The ends were cut back, 2 bases at V and 4 bases at J, with 8 bases in the middle. CDR3 length equals 13 residues. CDR3 sequence: CASSYKEGTEAFF. Partial CDR3 DNA: TGTGCCAGCAGTTACAAGGAGGGCACTGAA.

Concerning this clone: The CDR3 extends 3 residues past the end of the read, so its final part is completed from the germline J gene. This chain joins TRBV7-9 and TRBJ1-6, with a weak D call TRBD1 (5 bases). V dropped 5 bases and J dropped 11 bases, with 16 bases sitting between them. CDR3 length: 14 amino acids. Germline CDR1 and CDR2: SEHNR and FQNEAQ (reference sequence). CDR3 residues: CASSRGVGLTPLHF. Partial CDR3 DNA: TGTGCCAGCAGCCGGGGGGTAGGTCTTACACCC.